This T cell receptor beta chain emerged from a study of T cell responses to AZD1222 COVID-19 vaccine. The CDR3 covers 16 residues. Analysis merged second doses at about 4 or about 12 weeks. The table came from immunoSEQ multiplex PCR; TCRdb's copy has only in-frame clones and leaves some out. The data show approximately 89,000 clones, over 75% seen once. The sequence derives from an adult who received the AZD1222 COVID-19 vaccine. The rearrangement joins TRBV21-1 to TRBJ1-5; the table's D call, TRBD1, was not checked against the DNA. TRBV21-1 is given as a pseudogene. The sample here was peripheral blood, taken 28 days after the second AZD1222 dose. CDR3 loop: CASSNLGQGAIQPQHF. DNA of the CDR3: TGTGCCAGCAGCAACTTGGGACAGGGGGCGATTCAGCCCCAGCATTTT.